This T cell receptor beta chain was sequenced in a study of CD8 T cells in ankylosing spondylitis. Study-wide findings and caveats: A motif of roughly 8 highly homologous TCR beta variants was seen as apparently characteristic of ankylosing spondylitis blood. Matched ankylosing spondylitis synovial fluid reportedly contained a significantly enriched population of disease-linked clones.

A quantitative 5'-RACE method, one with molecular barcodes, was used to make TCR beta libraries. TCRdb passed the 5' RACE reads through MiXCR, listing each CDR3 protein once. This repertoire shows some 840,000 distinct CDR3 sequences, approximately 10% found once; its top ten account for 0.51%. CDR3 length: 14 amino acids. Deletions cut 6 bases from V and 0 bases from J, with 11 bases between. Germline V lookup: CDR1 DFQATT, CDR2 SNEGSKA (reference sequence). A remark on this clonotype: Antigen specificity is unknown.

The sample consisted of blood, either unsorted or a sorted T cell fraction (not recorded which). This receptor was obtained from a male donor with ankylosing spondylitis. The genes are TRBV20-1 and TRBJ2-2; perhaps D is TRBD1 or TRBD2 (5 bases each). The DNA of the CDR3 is TGCAGTGCAGTTGGGGACCCGAACACCGGGGAGCTGTTTTTT. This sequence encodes CSAVGDPNTGELFF.